This note documents a single T cell receptor (beta chain) sequence. As yet, its antigen is unknown. The ends were cut back, 2 bases at V and 8 bases at J, with 12 bases in the middle. The CDR3 runs to 13 residues. Germline assignment: CDR1 SGDLS and CDR2 YYNGEE. These data come from a study of early T cells in non-severe SARS-CoV-2 infection. Study overall: Alpha and beta chains were unpaired, from unsorted whole-blood bulk RNA.

Study conclusions and caveats: Comparison of clonotypes with VDJdb favored anti-spike CD8 responses while missing private and CD4 specificities.

The TCR library protocol attached unique molecular identifiers to the individual cDNA molecules. TCRdb called the 5' RACE reads again in MiXCR, with one record for every CDR3 protein. The sample has approximately 58,000 distinct CDR3 sequences, 11% seen once; the top ten hold about 10%. Sequencing input: whole blood. This chain joins TRBV9 and TRBJ2-3; weak D call: TRBD1 (6 bases). This receptor was identified in an adult who was a healthcare worker with PCR-confirmed SARS-CoV-2 infection or an uninfected control (not recorded which). Here the CDR3 DNA reads TGTGCCAGCAGCGTCCGGACAGAATCTACGCAGTATTTT. Its protein product is CASSVRTESTQYF.